Shown below are 15 T cell receptor beta chains from a single sample sequenced in a study of blood T cell repertoires in COVID-19. Profiling relied on immunoSEQ multiplex PCR, and the TCRdb table lists in-frame clones only, not all of them. The data contain approximately 70,000 clones, just under 80% of them singletons. Sequenced input: peripheral blood. These receptors were taken from a woman aged 55 to 70 with acute or convalescent COVID-19.

This chain links TRBV18 with TRBJ2-7; D possibly corresponds to TRBD2 (6 bases). The germline V gene has CDR1 KGHSH and CDR2 LQKENI. The CDR3 spans 14 residues. The germline V and J ends were trimmed by 5 bases and 3 bases, with 14 bases remaining between them. The CDR3 loop is CASSDLGGDYEQYF. The CDR3 bases are TGTGCCAGCTCAGACCTCGGGGGTGACTACGAGCAGTACTTC. Full variable domain (rest looked up from reference TRBV18 and TRBJ2-7): NAGVMQNPRHLVRRRGQEARLRCSPMKGHSHVYWYRQLPEEGLKFMVYLQKENIIDESGMPKERFSAEFPKEGPSILRIQQVVRGDSAAYFCASSDLGGDYEQYFGPGTRLTVT.

This CDR3 is CASSPGTGNYGYTF. The CDR3 bases are TGCGCCAGCAGCCCTGGGACAGGGAACTATGGCTACACCTTC. The genes are TRBV5-1 and TRBJ1-2, with 9 bases that match TRBD1. Losses at the gene ends were 4 bases for V and 2 bases for J; bases not matched to a gene: 3. The CDR3 extends over 14 amino acids. Germline CDR1 and CDR2: SGHRS and YFSETQ.

The chain recombines TRBV10-1 with TRBJ1-1; a possible D gene is TRBD1 (5 bases). The CDR3 totals 12 residues. Germline loops: CDR1 WNHNN, CDR2 SYGVQD (reference sequence). V was trimmed by 3 bases and J by 3 bases, leaving 5 bases between them. The chain's CDR3 is CASSEGDTEAFF. The DNA for the CDR3 is TGCGCCAGCAGTGAAGGGGACACTGAAGCTTTCTTT.

This chain connects TRBV5-1 to TRBJ1-4; unclear D gene. Germline V gene sequence: CDR1 SGHRS, CDR2 YFSETQ. Deletions cut 4 bases from V and 3 bases from J, with 10 bases between. The CDR3 is 14 amino acids. The CDR3 loop is CASSGSMANEKLFF. Here the CDR3 DNA reads TGCGCCAGCAGCGGGAGTATGGCTAATGAAAAACTGTTTTTT.

The V gene is TRBV19, the J gene TRBJ2-7; 11 bases are shared with TRBD1. Trimming took 7 bases from V and 1 from J; bases not matched to a gene: 3. The germline CDR1 and CDR2 sequences are LNHDA and SQIVND (reference sequence). The CDR3 consists of 14 residues. DNA for the CDR3: TGTGCCAGTAAAGGGACAGGGGGTTCCTACGAGCAGTACTTC. It yields the protein CASKGTGGSYEQYF.

The table lists this clone with a few counts. J is TRBJ1-1 and V is TRBV5-1; possible D gene TRBD1, 5 bases. CDR1 is SGHRS, CDR2 YFSETQ, per germline. V lost 10 bases and J 3 bases, leaving 13 bases between the germline ends. The CDR3 is made up of 12 amino acids. The CDR3 nucleotides are TGCGCCTCCCAGGGTTCATACACTGAAGCTTTCTTT. Translating it yields CASQGSYTEAFF.

J is TRBJ1-5 and V is TRBV12-5; the D gene is possibly TRBD1 (5 bases). The CDR3 is made up of 15 amino acids. CDR1 and CDR2 (germline): LGHNT, FRNRAP. Deletions cut 2 bases from V and 0 bases from J, with 8 bases between. CDR3 residues: CASGLTGLSNQPQHF. As DNA, the CDR3 is TGTGCTAGTGGTTTGACGGGACTTAGCAATCAGCCCCAGCATTTT. The full variable domain, rest sourced from reference TRBV12-5 and TRBJ1-5, is DARVTQTPRHKVTEMGQEVTMRCQPILGHNTVFWYRQTMMQGLELLAYFRNRAPLDDSGMPKDRFSAEMPDATLATLKIQPSEPRDSAVYFCASGLTGLSNQPQHFGDGTRLSIL.

CDR3 DNA sequence: TGTGCCAGTAGTATAAGGGACAGGGGCACCGGGGAGCTGTTTTTT. Its translation is CASSIRDRGTGELFF. The gene calls are TRBV19 and TRBJ2-2, with TRBD1 identical over 10 bases. Germline values: CDR1 LNHDA, CDR2 SQIVND (reference sequence). There are 15 residues in the CDR3. Unmatched junction bases numbered 1, after V lost 2 bases and J lost 4 bases.

V usage is TRBV12-3 or TRBV12-4 and J usage is TRBJ1-2; unclear D gene. This CDR3 comprises 13 residues. V was trimmed by 4 bases and J by 8 bases, leaving 14 bases between them. In DNA, the CDR3 is TGTGCCAGCAGTTACCCGGGGAAGAGGGGCTACACCTTC. It translates to CASSYPGKRGYTF.

The rearrangement links TRBV9 to TRBJ2-3, with 8 bases aligning to TRBD1. Germline V gene data show CDR1 as SGDLS and CDR2 as YYNGEE. V lost 3 bases and J lost 4; bases outside the gene matches: 1. The CDR3 contains 13 residues. CDR3 region: CASSAGGPDTQYF. The CDR3 coding sequence is TGTGCCAGCAGCGCAGGGGGCCCAGATACGCAGTATTTT.

This clone turned up a few times. The chain employs TRBV9 and TRBJ2-3; D is perhaps TRBD1 (5 bases). CDR3 length: 12 amino acids. Trimming shortened V by 5 bases and J by 5 bases, and 9 bases separated the two germline ends. CDR1 is SGDLS, CDR2 YYNGEE, per germline. The CDR3 here is CASSDRIDTQYF. DNA for the CDR3: TGTGCCAGCAGTGACAGAATAGATACGCAGTATTTT.

This chain connects TRBV12-3 or TRBV12-4 to TRBJ2-7, with 7 bases matching TRBD1. V gave up 1 base and J gave up 9 bases; unmatched junction bases: 3. There are 12 residues in the CDR3. The CDR3 loop reads CASSLGRQGQYF. In DNA form, the CDR3 reads TGTGCCAGCAGTTTAGGGAGACAGGGGCAGTACTTC.

The J gene is TRBJ2-5, the V gene TRBV5-5; D may be TRBD2 (5 bases). Germline V gives CDR1 SGHKS, CDR2 YYEKEE (reference sequence). Trimming removed 3 bases from V and 2 bases from J, with 8 bases in between. This CDR3 has 13 amino acids. The CDR3 region is CASSSGLQETQYF. Here the CDR3 DNA reads TGTGCCAGCAGCTCAGGACTTCAAGAGACCCAGTACTTC.

The chain has TRBV6-5 and TRBJ1-2, with D tentatively TRBD1 (5 bases). The germline V gene has CDR1 MNHEY and CDR2 SVGAGI. With 7 bases removed from V and 7 bases from J, the gap between germline ends came to 19 bases. This CDR3 has 14 residues. CDR3 sequence (DNA): TGTGCCAGCATGCTGGACACCCCGACTCTTGGCTACACCTTC. Protein: CASMLDTPTLGYTF.

This rearrangement joins TRBV2 to TRBJ2-5, with D uncertain. The CDR3 extends over 14 amino acids. CDR1 is SNHLY, CDR2 FYNNEI, per germline. V was shortened by 5 bases and J by 1 base, with 11 bases between the two germline ends. CDR3 amino acids: CASSPRRIQETQYF. In nucleotides, the CDR3 is TGTGCCAGCAGTCCTAGACGGATCCAAGAGACCCAGTACTTC. Variable domain in full (rest from reference TRBV2 and TRBJ2-5): EPEVTQTPSHQVTQMGQEVILRCVPISNHLYFYWYRQILGQKVEFLVSFYNNEISEKSEIFDDQFSVERPDGSNFTLKIRSTKLEDSAMYFCASSPRRIQETQYFGPGTRLLVL.